This TCR beta chain was sequenced in a study of T cells of healthy individuals. Trimming pared 2 bases from V and 6 bases from J, leaving 10 bases between. The CDR3 length is 14 residues. CDR1 and CDR2 (germline): MNHNS, SASEGT. One entry per CDR3 protein results from TCRdb running MiXCR on the 5' RACE reads. The data contain 60,000 to 80,000 distinct CDR3 sequences, about a sixth of them singletons. The clonotype comes from a human donor in good health. This chain connects TRBV6-1 to TRBJ2-2; D unclear. CDR3 DNA sequence: TGTGCCAGCAGTGAACTGGTATCAGCCGGGGAGCTGTTTTTT. It specifies CASSELVSAGELFF.